This TCR beta chain derives from a study of OX40 agonist ivuxolimab in advanced cancers. Study-wide context: Partial response was recorded in three patients: one hepatocellular carcinoma and two cutaneous melanoma cases.

Profiling relied on immunoSEQ multiplex PCR, and the TCRdb table lists in-frame clones only, not all of them. The data show 70,000 or so clones, around 80% seen once. The J segment lost 6 bases and the V segment lost 4 bases, leaving 5 bases of the junction unmatched. This CDR3 spans 13 amino acids. Looked up from germline, CDR1 is SQVTM and CDR2 is ANQGSEA. Baseline was the first blood sampling point, followed by cycle 4 day 1 and cycle 7 day 1. The sample was CD4+ or CD8+ T cells sorted from blood, taken in a trial of the OX40 agonist ivuxolimab. The V gene is TRBV29-1, the J gene TRBJ2-7; 11 bases match TRBD1. The TCR comes from an adult with an advanced solid tumor such as melanoma, head and neck, liver or kidney cancer. The CDR3 loop is CSVGDRGGFEQYF. The CDR3 DNA follows: TGCAGCGTTGGGGACAGGGGGGGATTCGAGCAGTACTTC.